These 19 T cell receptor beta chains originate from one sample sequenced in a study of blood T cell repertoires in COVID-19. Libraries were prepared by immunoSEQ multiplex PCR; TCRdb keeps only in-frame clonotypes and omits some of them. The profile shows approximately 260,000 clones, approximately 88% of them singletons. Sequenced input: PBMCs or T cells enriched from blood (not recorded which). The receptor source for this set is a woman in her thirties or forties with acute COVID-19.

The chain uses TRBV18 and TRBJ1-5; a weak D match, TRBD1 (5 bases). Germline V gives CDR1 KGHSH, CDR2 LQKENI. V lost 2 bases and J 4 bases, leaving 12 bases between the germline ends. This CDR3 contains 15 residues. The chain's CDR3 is CASSPIDSPNQPQHF. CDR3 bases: TGTGCCAGCTCACCAATCGACAGCCCGAATCAGCCCCAGCATTTT.

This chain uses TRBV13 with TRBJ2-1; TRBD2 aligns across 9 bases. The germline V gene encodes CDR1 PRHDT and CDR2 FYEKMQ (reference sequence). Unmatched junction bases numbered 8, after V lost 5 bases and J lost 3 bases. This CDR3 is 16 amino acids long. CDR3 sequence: CASSLLAGKGYNEQFF. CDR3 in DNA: TGTGCCAGCAGCCTTCTAGCGGGAAAAGGCTACAATGAGCAGTTCTTC.

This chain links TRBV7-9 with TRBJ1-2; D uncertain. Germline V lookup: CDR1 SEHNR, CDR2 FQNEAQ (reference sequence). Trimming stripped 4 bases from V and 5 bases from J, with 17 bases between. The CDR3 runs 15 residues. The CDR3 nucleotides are TGTGCCAGCAGCTCCCATGTAGGAGGGAGGTATGGCTACACCTTC. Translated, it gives CASSSHVGGRYGYTF.

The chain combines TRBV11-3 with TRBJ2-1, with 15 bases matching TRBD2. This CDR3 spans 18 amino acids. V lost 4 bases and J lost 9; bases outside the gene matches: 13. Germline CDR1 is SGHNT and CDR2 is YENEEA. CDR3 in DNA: TGTGCCAGCAGCTCCCGGACTAGCGGGAGGGCCGTATACGCTGAGCAGTTCTTC. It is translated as CASSSRTSGRAVYAEQFF.

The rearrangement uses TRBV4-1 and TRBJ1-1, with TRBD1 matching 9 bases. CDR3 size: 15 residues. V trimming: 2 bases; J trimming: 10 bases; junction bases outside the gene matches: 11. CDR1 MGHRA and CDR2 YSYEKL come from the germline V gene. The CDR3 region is CASSQPRDRAFLAFF. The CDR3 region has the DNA TGCGCCAGCAGCCAACCCCGGGACAGGGCGTTCTTAGCTTTCTTT.

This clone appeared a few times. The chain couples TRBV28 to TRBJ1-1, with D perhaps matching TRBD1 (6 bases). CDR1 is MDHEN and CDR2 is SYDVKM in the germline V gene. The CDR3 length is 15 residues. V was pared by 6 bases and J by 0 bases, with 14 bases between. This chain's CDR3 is CASRGQDAMNTEAFF. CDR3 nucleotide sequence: TGTGCCAGCAGGGGACAAGACGCCATGAACACTGAAGCTTTCTTT. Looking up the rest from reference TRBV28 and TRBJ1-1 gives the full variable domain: DVKVTQSSRYLVKRTGEKVFLECVQDMDHENMFWYRQDPGLGLRLIYFSYDVKMKEKGDIPEGYSVSREKKERFSLILESASTNQTSMYLCASRGQDAMNTEAFFGQGTRLTVV.

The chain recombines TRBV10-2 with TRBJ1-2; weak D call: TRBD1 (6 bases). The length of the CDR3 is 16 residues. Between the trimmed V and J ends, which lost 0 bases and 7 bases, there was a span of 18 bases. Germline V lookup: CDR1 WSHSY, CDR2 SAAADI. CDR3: CASSESQTGLAGGYTF. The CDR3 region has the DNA TGCGCCAGCAGTGAGTCGCAGACAGGCCTGGCGGGTGGCTACACCTTC.

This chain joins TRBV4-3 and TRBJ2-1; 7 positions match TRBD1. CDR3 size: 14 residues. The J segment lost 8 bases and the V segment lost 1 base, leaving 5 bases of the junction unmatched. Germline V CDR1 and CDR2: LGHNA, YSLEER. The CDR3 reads CASSQGRGTDEQFF. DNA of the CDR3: TGCGCCAGCAGCCAAGGCAGAGGGACAGATGAGCAGTTCTTC.

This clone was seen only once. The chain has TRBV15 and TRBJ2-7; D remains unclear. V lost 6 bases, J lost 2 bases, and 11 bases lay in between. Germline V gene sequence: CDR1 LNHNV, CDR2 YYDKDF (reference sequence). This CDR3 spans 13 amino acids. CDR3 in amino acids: CATRLQSAYEQYF. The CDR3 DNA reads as TGTGCCACCAGATTACAGTCAGCCTACGAGCAGTACTTC.

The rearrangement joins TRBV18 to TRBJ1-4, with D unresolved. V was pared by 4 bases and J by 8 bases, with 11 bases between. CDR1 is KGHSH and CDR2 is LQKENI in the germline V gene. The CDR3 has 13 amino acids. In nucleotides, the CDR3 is TGTGCCAGCTCACTCGGGTATGAGGAAAAACTGTTTTTT. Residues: CASSLGYEEKLFF.

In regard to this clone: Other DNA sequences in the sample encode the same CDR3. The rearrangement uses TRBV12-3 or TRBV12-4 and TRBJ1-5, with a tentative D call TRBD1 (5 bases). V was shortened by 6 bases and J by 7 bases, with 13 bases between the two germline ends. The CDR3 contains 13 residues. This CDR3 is CASSTQGDQPQHF. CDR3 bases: TGTGCCAGCAGCACGCAGGGTGACCAGCCCCAGCATTTT.

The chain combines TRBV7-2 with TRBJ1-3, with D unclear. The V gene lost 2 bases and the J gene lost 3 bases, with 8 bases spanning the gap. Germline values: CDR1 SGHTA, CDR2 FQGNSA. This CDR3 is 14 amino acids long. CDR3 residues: CASSLSGSGNTIYF. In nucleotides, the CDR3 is TGTGCCAGCAGCTTAAGTGGCAGTGGAAACACCATATATTTT. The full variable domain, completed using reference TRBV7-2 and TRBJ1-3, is GAGVSQSPSNKVTEKGKDVELRCDPISGHTALYWYRQSLGQGLEFLIYFQGNSAPDKSGLPSDRFSAERTGGSVSTLTIQRTQQEDSAVYLCASSLSGSGNTIYFGEGSWLTVV.

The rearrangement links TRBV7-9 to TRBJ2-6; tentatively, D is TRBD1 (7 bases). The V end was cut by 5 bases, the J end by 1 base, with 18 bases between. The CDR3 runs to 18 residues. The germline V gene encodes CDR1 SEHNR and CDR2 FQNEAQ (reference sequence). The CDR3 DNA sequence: TGTGCCAGCAGCGGAGGGACAGCCTACTTATCTGGGGCCAACGTCCTGACTTTC. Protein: CASSGGTAYLSGANVLTF.

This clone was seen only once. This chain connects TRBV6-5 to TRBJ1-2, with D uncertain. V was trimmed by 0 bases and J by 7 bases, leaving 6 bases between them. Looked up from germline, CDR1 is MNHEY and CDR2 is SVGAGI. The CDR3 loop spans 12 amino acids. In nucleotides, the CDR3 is TGTGCCAGCAGTTACTCCTCAGGTGGCTACACCTTC. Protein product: CASSYSSGGYTF.

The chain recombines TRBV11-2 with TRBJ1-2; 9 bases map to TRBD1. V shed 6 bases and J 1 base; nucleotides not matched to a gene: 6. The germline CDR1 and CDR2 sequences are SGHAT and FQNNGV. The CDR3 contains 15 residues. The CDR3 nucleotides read TGTGCCAGCAGAGGCCCGGGACAGGGTAACTATGGCTACACCTTC. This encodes CASRGPGQGNYGYTF.

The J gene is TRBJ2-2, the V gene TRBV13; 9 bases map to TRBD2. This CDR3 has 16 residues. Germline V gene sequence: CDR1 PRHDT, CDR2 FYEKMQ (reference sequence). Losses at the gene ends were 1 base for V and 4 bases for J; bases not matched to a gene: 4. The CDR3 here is CASSLVAGGSTGELFF. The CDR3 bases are TGTGCCAGCAGCTTAGTGGCGGGAGGGAGCACCGGGGAGCTGTTTTTT. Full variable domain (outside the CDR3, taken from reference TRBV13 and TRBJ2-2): AAGVIQSPRHLIKEKRETATLKCYPIPRHDTVYWYQQGPGQDPQFLISFYEKMQSDKGSIPDRFSAQQFSDYHSELNMSSLELGDSALYFCASSLVAGGSTGELFFGEGSRLTVL.

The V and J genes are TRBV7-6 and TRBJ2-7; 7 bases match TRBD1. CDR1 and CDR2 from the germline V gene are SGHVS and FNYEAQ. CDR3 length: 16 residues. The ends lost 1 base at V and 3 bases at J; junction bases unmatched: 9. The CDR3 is CASSLGVGTDHYEQYF. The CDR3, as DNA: TGTGCCAGCAGCTTAGGGGTCGGGACAGATCACTACGAGCAGTACTTC.

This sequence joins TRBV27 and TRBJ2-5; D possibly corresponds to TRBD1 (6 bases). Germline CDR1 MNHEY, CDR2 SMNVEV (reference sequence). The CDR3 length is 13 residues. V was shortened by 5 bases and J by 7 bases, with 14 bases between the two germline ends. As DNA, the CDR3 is TGTGCCAGCAGTCACAGGGCCCCGGGGACCCAGTACTTC. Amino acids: CASSHRAPGTQYF.

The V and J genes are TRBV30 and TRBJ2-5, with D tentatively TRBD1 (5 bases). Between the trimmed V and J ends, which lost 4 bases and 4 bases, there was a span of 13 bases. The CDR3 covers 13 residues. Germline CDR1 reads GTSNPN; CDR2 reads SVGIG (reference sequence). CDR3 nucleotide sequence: TGTGCCTGGAACCCCAGGGCCCTAGAGACCCAGTACTTC. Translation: CAWNPRALETQYF.